One and the same sample provided the 31 T cell receptor beta chains below, sequenced in a study of T cells in Graves' hyperthyroidism and ophthalmopathy. TCR beta CDR3 region amplification was performed from RNA transcripts. The HTBI primer set was used in a first-round RT-PCR of the TCR CDR3. TCRdb recomputed calls from the multiplex PCR reads with MiXCR, one row per CDR3 protein. This repertoire shows hundreds of thousands of distinct CDR3 sequences, about 14% found once; its top ten account for about 9.4%. Sequencing input: blood. These receptors were obtained from a woman between 18 and 29 years old with Graves' hyperthyroidism.

This clonotype has more than one count but fewer than ten. The chain joins TRBV5-1 to TRBJ2-7; 13 bases agree with TRBD2. CDR1 is SGHRS, CDR2 YFSETQ, per germline. The CDR3 runs 17 residues. Germline trimming cut 4 bases from V and 7 bases from J; bases unmatched to any gene: 14. CDR3 nucleotides: TGCGCCAGCAGCCCCGGACTAGCGGGAGTTCTTCTCTGGGAGCAGTACTTC. Its translation: CASSPGLAGVLLWEQYF.

This clonotype was seen a handful of times. This chain connects TRBV20-1 to TRBJ2-1; 12 bases align to TRBD2. Germline CDR1 is DFQATT and CDR2 is SNEGSKA (reference sequence). The CDR3 sequence is 16 residues long. Trimming took 3 bases from V and 0 from J; bases not matched to a gene: 3. The CDR3 is CSARTSGGPSYNEQFF. CDR3 coding DNA: TGCAGTGCTAGGACTAGCGGGGGCCCCTCCTACAATGAGCAGTTCTTC.

This clonotype has more than one count but fewer than ten. The genes are TRBV4-1 and TRBJ2-2; TRBD2 aligns across 8 bases. The CDR3 covers 16 residues. Germline trimming cut 4 bases from V and 4 bases from J; bases unmatched to any gene: 8. Germline V gene sequence: CDR1 MGHRA, CDR2 YSYEKL. Written as DNA, the CDR3 is TGCGCCAGCAGCCGCGGGGGGCTCCGGAGCACCGGGGAGCTGTTTTTT. Its protein product is CASSRGGLRSTGELFF.

This clonotype was seen a few times. The chain recombines TRBV6-6 with TRBJ2-5; D may match TRBD1 or TRBD2 (6 bases each). The CDR3 loop spans 15 amino acids. The ends were cut back, 1 base at V and 3 bases at J, with 12 bases in the middle. Germline CDR1 and CDR2: MNHNY and SVGAGI (reference sequence). The CDR3 DNA follows: TGTGCCAGCAGTTACTTAGGGGGAGGAAAAGAGACCCAGTACTTC. It codes for CASSYLGGGKETQYF.

The chain uses TRBV30 and TRBJ1-5; possible D gene TRBD1, 5 bases. Germline V CDR1 and CDR2: GTSNPN, SVGIG (reference sequence). The length of the CDR3 is 14 residues. Trimming took off 4 bases at V and 3 bases at J, with 13 bases between the two ends. The CDR3 here is CAWTRQGVNQPQHF. In nucleotides, the CDR3 is TGTGCCTGGACGCGCCAGGGAGTCAATCAGCCCCAGCATTTT.

This clonotype has at least ten counts. The genes are TRBV7-9 and TRBJ2-5, with D tentatively TRBD1 (5 bases). Trimming stripped 5 bases from V and 1 base from J, with 17 bases between. The CDR3 covers 16 residues. Germline assignment: CDR1 SEHNR and CDR2 FQNEAQ (reference sequence). Written as DNA, the CDR3 is TGTGCCAGCAGCCCGACGGTCTTAGGGGTCCAAGAGACCCAGTACTTC. Translated: CASSPTVLGVQETQYF.

The J gene is TRBJ1-2, the V gene TRBV2; D is perhaps TRBD1 (5 bases). Germline lookup yields CDR1 SNHLY and CDR2 FYNNEI. There are 15 residues in the CDR3. Deletions cut 2 bases from V and 3 bases from J, with 13 bases between. The CDR3 here is CASSEIRGRDYGYTF. CDR3 nucleotide sequence: TGTGCCAGCAGTGAAATTCGGGGCAGGGACTATGGCTACACCTTC.

In this sample, this clonotype turned up a few times. Here the CDR3 reads CASSLSHRTSLRETQYF. CDR3 nucleotide sequence: TGTGCCAGCAGTTTATCCCACCGGACTAGTTTGAGGGAGACCCAGTACTTC. This chain links TRBV28 with TRBJ2-5; the match to TRBD2 covers 7 bases. Germline CDR1 reads MDHEN; CDR2 reads SYDVKM. CDR3 length equals 17 residues. Unmatched junction bases numbered 13, after V lost 1 base and J lost 5 bases.

Many counts were recorded for this clonotype. The genes are TRBV2 and TRBJ1-2, with 7 bases identical to TRBD1. This CDR3 comprises 14 residues. Losses at the gene ends were 4 bases for V and 5 bases for J; bases not matched to a gene: 7. Germline CDR1 and CDR2: SNHLY and FYNNEI. The CDR3 here is CASSAGRGVYGYTF. CDR3 DNA sequence: TGTGCCAGCAGTGCGGGCAGGGGGGTTTATGGCTACACCTTC.

In its sample, this clonotype was seen many times. The chain joins TRBV30 to TRBJ1-1, with D uncertain. Germline CDR1 reads GTSNPN; CDR2 reads SVGIG (reference sequence). V gave up 4 bases and J gave up 4 bases, with 7 bases separating them. The CDR3 extends over 11 amino acids. The chain's CDR3 is CAWTETTEAFF. The CDR3 DNA follows: TGTGCCTGGACCGAGACCACTGAAGCTTTCTTT.

In its sample, this clonotype was seen many times. The chain has TRBV5-6 and TRBJ1-4; 9 nucleotides match TRBD1. Trimming at V came to 7 bases and at J to 0 bases, leaving 7 bases not matched to a gene. The CDR3 is 16 residues long. The germline gives CDR1 SGHDT, CDR2 YYEEEE. This chain's CDR3 is CASEDTGGSTNEKLFF. DNA for the CDR3: TGTGCCAGCGAAGATACAGGGGGCTCAACTAATGAAAAACTGTTTTTT.

This clonotype occurred many times. The DNA of the CDR3 is TGCAGTGCTAAGGCGGACAGACTTAACTATGGCTACACCTTC. It is translated as CSAKADRLNYGYTF. The rearrangement links TRBV20-1 to TRBJ1-2, with D possibly being TRBD1 (6 bases). The CDR3 is made up of 14 amino acids. V was clipped by 4 bases and J by 1 base, with 13 bases between them. The V gene's germline CDR1 is DFQATT and CDR2 SNEGSKA (reference sequence).

This clonotype turned up a few times. The chain uses TRBV4-3 and TRBJ1-4; D gene unclear. The CDR3 covers 18 residues. The V end lost 2 bases, the J end lost 3 bases, and 19 bases lay between the germline ends. Looked up from germline, CDR1 is LGHNA and CDR2 is YSLEER. The CDR3 here is CASSQNHGLTRSNEKLFF. DNA for the CDR3: TGCGCCAGCAGCCAAAATCACGGCCTTACGAGGTCTAATGAAAAACTGTTTTTT.

This chain uses TRBV6-2 or TRBV6-3 with TRBJ2-7, with D possibly TRBD1 on 5 matching bases. The CDR3 length is 15 residues. Per germline, CDR1 MNHEY and CDR2 SVGEGT. V was shortened by 0 bases and J by 0 bases, with 9 bases between the two germline ends. CDR3 nucleotide sequence: TGTGCCAGCAGTTACTCTACAGGCATCTCCTACGAGCAGTACTTC. Translated: CASSYSTGISYEQYF.

This clonotype was seen a few times. This chain uses TRBV19 with TRBJ1-1; D is perhaps TRBD1 (5 bases). V was pared by 3 bases and J by 4 bases, with 9 bases between. The length of the CDR3 is 13 residues. CDR1 and CDR2 from the germline V gene are LNHDA and SQIVND (reference sequence). The CDR3: CASSMAGTTEAFF. CDR3 nucleotides: TGTGCCAGTAGTATGGCGGGGACCACTGAAGCTTTCTTT.

The rearrangement links TRBV19 to TRBJ1-1; D call uncertain. V gave up 5 bases and J gave up 1 base, with 8 bases separating them. This CDR3 comprises 13 residues. Germline-derived CDR1 and CDR2 are LNHDA and SQIVND (reference sequence). The CDR3 loop reads CASSQRTNTEAFF. CDR3 coding DNA: TGTGCCAGTAGTCAAAGGACGAACACTGAAGCTTTCTTT. The entire variable domain, with the rest obtained from reference TRBV19 and TRBJ1-1, is as follows: DGGITQSPKYLFRKEGQNVTLSCEQNLNHDAMYWYRQDPGQGLRLIYYSQIVNDFQKGDIAEGYSVSREKKESFPLTVTSAQKNPTAFYLCASSQRTNTEAFFGQGTRLTVV.

There are many counts of this clonotype. This rearrangement joins TRBV28 to TRBJ2-1; 9 nucleotides align to TRBD1. Germline V gene sequence: CDR1 MDHEN, CDR2 SYDVKM. The V and J ends lost 4 bases and 5 bases, in that order; junction bases with no gene match: 12. The CDR3 has 17 amino acids. The CDR3 DNA is TGTGCCAGCAGTTCCACTTGGACAGGGGTCCGGGACAATGAGCAGTTCTTC. Its protein product is CASSSTWTGVRDNEQFF.

In its sample, this clonotype was seen many times. The DNA for the CDR3 is TGTGCCAGCTCACGGACCTTCACAGATACGCAGTATTTT. As protein: CASSRTFTDTQYF. The chain recombines TRBV18 with TRBJ2-3; D gene unclear. With 4 bases removed from V and 2 bases from J, the gap between germline ends came to 7 bases. From germline, CDR1 is KGHSH and CDR2 LQKENI. The CDR3 has 13 amino acids.

This clonotype has a handful of counts. The V and J genes are TRBV11-2 and TRBJ2-5, with D possibly matching TRBD2 (6 bases). This CDR3 is 15 amino acids long. Germline loops: CDR1 SGHAT, CDR2 FQNNGV. V lost 5 bases and J lost 5, with 18 bases in between. CDR3 nucleotide sequence: TGTGCCAGCAGCCCGGGGAGGCAGGGAAGGGAGACCCAGTACTTC. As protein: CASSPGRQGRETQYF. Filled out from reference TRBV11-2 and TRBJ2-5, the complete variable domain reads EAGVAQSPRYKIIEKRQSVAFWCNPISGHATLYWYQQILGQGPKLLIQFQNNGVVDDSQLPKDRFSAERLKGVDSTLKIQPAKLEDSAVYLCASSPGRQGRETQYFGPGTRLLVL.

The genes are TRBV20-1 and TRBJ1-4, with TRBD1 matching over 9 bases. Losses at the gene ends were 5 bases for V and 8 bases for J; bases not matched to a gene: 15. CDR1 and CDR2 (germline): DFQATT, SNEGSKA (reference sequence). The CDR3 spans 16 residues. As DNA, the CDR3 is TGCAGTGCTGACCTGGGACAGGGACTTCGGGCGGAAAAACTGTTTTTT. This encodes CSADLGQGLRAEKLFF.

This clonotype was found a few times. V usage is TRBV6-1 and J usage is TRBJ2-2; D uncertain. V lost 1 base and J 3 bases, leaving 6 bases between the germline ends. CDR1 and CDR2 from the germline V gene are MNHNS and SASEGT. The CDR3 length is 14 residues. The CDR3 nucleotides read TGTGCCAGCAGTGAAGTCACAGACACCGGGGAGCTGTTTTTT. Translated: CASSEVTDTGELFF.

This chain links TRBV20-1 with TRBJ2-1, with D unclear. The CDR3 loop spans 12 amino acids. V lost 3 bases to trimming and J lost 7 bases, with 10 bases between them. Per the germline V gene, CDR1 is DFQATT and CDR2 is SNEGSKA (reference sequence). The CDR3 sequence: CSASRLPNEQFF. In DNA form, the CDR3 reads TGCAGTGCTAGTAGGCTTCCTAATGAGCAGTTCTTC.

The chain links TRBV19 to TRBJ2-7; 10 bases fit TRBD2. CDR3 size: 15 residues. Trimming removed 6 bases from V and 6 bases from J; junction bases left unmatched: 11. Germline CDR1 LNHDA, CDR2 SQIVND (reference sequence). The CDR3 nucleotides read TGTGCCAGTAGACCATCAGGACTAGCGGTAGGCGAGCAGTACTTC. It specifies CASRPSGLAVGEQYF.

This chain connects TRBV9 to TRBJ2-2, with 7 bases lining up with TRBD2. The V gene end was trimmed by 2 bases and the J gene end by 1 base; junction bases not matched to a gene: 8. This CDR3 is built from 17 residues. CDR1 is SGDLS and CDR2 is YYNGEE in the germline V gene. This CDR3 reads CASSVNPGGGNTGELFF. In DNA, the CDR3 is TGTGCCAGCAGCGTTAATCCGGGCGGGGGGAACACCGGGGAGCTGTTTTTT. Using reference TRBV9 and TRBJ2-2 for the parts outside the CDR3, the full variable domain is DSGVTQTPKHLITATGQRVTLRCSPRSGDLSVYWYQQSLDQGLQFLIQYYNGEERAKGNILERFSAQQFPDLHSELNLSSLELGDSALYFCASSVNPGGGNTGELFFGEGSRLTVL.

The chain couples TRBV6-1 to TRBJ2-6, with D perhaps TRBD2 (5 bases). The V gene's germline CDR1 is MNHNS and CDR2 SASEGT. V was trimmed by 6 bases and J by 7 bases, leaving 13 bases between them. The CDR3 totals 14 residues. The CDR3 region is CASSRLSVANVLTF. DNA of the CDR3: TGTGCCAGCAGCCGACTATCCGTTGCCAACGTCCTGACTTTC.

This clonotype was seen repeatedly, ten times or more. J is TRBJ2-5 and V is TRBV7-3, with D unclear. Germline CDR1 and CDR2: SGHTA and FQGTGA. Trimming cost V 2 bases and J 0 bases, with 25 bases left between them. The CDR3 is made up of 20 amino acids. CDR3 coding DNA: TGTGCCAGCAGCTTAGGTGTAACGCCCCCTGTGAGCAATAACCAAGAGACCCAGTACTTC. Residues: CASSLGVTPPVSNNQETQYF.

This clonotype was found a few times. This rearrangement joins TRBV20-1 to TRBJ1-6, with D possibly TRBD1 on 5 matching bases. This CDR3 has 14 residues. Per germline, CDR1 DFQATT and CDR2 SNEGSKA (reference sequence). Trimming pared 1 base from V and 7 bases from J, leaving 11 bases between. CDR3 coding DNA: TGCAGTGCTAGAGTGGGAGACAGCAATTCACCCCTCCACTTT. Translated: CSARVGDSNSPLHF.

J is TRBJ2-4 and V is TRBV6-2 or TRBV6-3; 8 bases map to TRBD2. The CDR3 consists of 17 residues. V was pared by 7 bases and J by 5 bases, with 16 bases of the junction left unmatched. CDR1 is MNHEY and CDR2 is SVGEGT in the germline V gene. The CDR3 protein is CASTLSGVSGKENIQYF. Written as DNA, the CDR3 is TGTGCCAGCACCCTCTCAGGGGTTAGCGGGAAGGAAAACATTCAGTACTTC.

This clonotype was seen a few times. V and J are TRBV7-9 and TRBJ2-6; 7 nucleotides match TRBD2. The CDR3 extends over 15 amino acids. The germline V gene encodes CDR1 SEHNR and CDR2 FQNEAQ (reference sequence). The V segment lost 2 bases and the J segment 2 bases; nucleotides outside the gene matches: 0. The CDR3 loop reads CASSLLAAGANVLTF. In DNA, the CDR3 is TGTGCCAGCAGCTTACTAGCGGCTGGGGCCAACGTCCTGACTTTC.

The CDR3 protein is CASRSDRVYGYTF. The CDR3 DNA follows: TGTGCCAGCAGATCGGACAGGGTCTATGGCTACACCTTC. The gene calls are TRBV7-9 and TRBJ1-2; TRBD1 agrees at 8 bases. This CDR3 comprises 13 residues. With V trimmed by 6 bases and J by 4 bases, 4 bases remained unmatched. CDR1 and CDR2 (germline): SEHNR, FQNEAQ (reference sequence).

Of note for this clonotype: This sequence may be a read error, since a much larger clone differs from it by one base. The rearrangement uses TRBV30 and TRBJ1-2, with D unclear. The V end lost 5 bases, the J end lost 3 bases, and 19 bases lay between the germline ends. This CDR3 contains 15 residues. Germline CDR1 is GTSNPN and CDR2 is SVGIG (reference sequence). DNA for the CDR3: TGTGCCTGGGCCGGACGGCATGGGAGGGACTATGGCTACACCTTC. Encoded protein: CAWAGRHGRDYGYTF.